This TCR beta chain stems from a study of shared clonotypes between healthy human individuals. As for the study in general: Per-donor plates numbered three CD4 naive, three CD4 memory, two CD8 naive and one CD8 memory.

With V trimmed by 4 bases and J by 5 bases, 8 bases remained unmatched. This CDR3 is built from 17 residues. Germline CDR1 SGHRS, CDR2 YFSETQ. Profiling relied on immunoSEQ multiplex PCR, and the TCRdb table lists in-frame clones only, not all of them. Of about 2.1 million clones listed, around 93% are singletons. CD8 cells regarded as naive lacked CD45RO, were positively chosen for CCR7, and omitted terminally differentiated effector memory CD45RA+ cells. The TCR was taken from a man between 18 and 29 years old in good health. Some clones in this sample may be carry-over from other donors' samples. Sequenced: naive CD8+ T cells from PBMCs. The rearrangement links TRBV5-1 to TRBJ2-5, with TRBD2 identical over 16 bases. The CDR3 loop is CASSKGLAGGPIETQYF. For the CDR3, the DNA is TGCGCCAGCAGCAAGGGACTAGCGGGAGGGCCAATCGAGACCCAGTACTTC.